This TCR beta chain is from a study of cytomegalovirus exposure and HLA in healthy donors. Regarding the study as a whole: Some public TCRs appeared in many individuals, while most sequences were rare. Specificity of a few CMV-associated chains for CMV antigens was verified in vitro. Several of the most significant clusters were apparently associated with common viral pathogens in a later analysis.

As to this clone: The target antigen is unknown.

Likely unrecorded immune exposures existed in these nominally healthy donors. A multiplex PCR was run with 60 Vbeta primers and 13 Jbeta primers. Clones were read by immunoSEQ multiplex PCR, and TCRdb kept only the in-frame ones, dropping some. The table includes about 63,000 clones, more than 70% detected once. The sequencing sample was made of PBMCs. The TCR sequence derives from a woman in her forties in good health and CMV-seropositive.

CDR3 amino acids: CASSLRTGGSTDTQYF. The CDR3 nucleotides are TGTGCCAGCAGCTTGAGGACAGGGGGAAGCACAGATACGCAGTATTTT. The rearrangement links TRBV5-4 to TRBJ2-3, with 10 bases identical to TRBD1. Losses at the gene ends were 1 base for V and 0 bases for J; bases not matched to a gene: 2. The CDR3 contains 16 residues. Germline V gives CDR1 SGHNT, CDR2 YYREEE (reference sequence).